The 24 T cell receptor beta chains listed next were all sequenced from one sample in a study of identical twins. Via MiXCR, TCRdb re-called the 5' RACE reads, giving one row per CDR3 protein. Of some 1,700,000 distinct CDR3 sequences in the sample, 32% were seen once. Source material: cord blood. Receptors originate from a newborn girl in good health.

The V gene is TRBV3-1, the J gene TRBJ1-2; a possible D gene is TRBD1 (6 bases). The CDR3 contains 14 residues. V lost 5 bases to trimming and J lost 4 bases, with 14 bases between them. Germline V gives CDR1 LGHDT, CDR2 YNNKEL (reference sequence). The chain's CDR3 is CASSERQELYGYTF. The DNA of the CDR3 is TGTGCCAGCAGCGAGAGACAGGAGCTCTATGGCTACACCTTC.

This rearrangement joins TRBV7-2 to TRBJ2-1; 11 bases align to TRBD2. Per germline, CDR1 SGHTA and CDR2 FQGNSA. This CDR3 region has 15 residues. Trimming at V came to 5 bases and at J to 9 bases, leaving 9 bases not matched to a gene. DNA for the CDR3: TGTGCCAGCAGCCGATTAGCGGGGGGGTCGGGTGAGCAGTTCTTC. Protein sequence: CASSRLAGGSGEQFF.

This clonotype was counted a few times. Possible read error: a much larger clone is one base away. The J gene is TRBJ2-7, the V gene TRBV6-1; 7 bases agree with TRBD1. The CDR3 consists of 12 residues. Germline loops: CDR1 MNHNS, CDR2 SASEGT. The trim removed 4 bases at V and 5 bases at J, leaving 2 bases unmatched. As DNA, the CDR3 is TGTGCCAGCAGTGCACAGGGGAACGAGCAGTACTTC. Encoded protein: CASSAQGNEQYF.

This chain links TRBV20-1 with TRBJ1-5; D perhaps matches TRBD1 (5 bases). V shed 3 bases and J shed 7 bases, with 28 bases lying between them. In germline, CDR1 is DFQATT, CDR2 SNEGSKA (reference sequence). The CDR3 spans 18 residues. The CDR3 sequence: CSASLSGDPSGSGQPQHF. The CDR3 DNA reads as TGCAGTGCTAGTCTCTCCGGGGACCCGAGTGGCAGTGGGCAGCCCCAGCATTTT.

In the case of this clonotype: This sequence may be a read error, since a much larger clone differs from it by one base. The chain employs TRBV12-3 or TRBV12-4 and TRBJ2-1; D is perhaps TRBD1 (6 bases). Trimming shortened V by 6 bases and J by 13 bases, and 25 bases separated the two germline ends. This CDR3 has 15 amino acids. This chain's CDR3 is CASRLGTSPQETQFF. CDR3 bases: TGTGCCAGCAGACTCGGGACATCCCCTCAAGAGACCCAGTTCTTC.

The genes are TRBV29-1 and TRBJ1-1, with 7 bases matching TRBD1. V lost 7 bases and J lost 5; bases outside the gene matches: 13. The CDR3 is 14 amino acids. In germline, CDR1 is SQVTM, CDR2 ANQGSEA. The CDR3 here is CSAQETGRRTEAFF. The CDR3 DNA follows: TGCAGCGCCCAGGAGACAGGGAGGAGGACTGAAGCTTTCTTT.

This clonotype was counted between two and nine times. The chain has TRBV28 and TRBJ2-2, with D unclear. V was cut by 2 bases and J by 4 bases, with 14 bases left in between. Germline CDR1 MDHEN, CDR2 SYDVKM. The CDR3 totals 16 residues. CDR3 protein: CASSLRREAVTGELFF. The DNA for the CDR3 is TGTGCCAGCAGTTTAAGGAGAGAAGCAGTCACCGGGGAGCTGTTTTTT.

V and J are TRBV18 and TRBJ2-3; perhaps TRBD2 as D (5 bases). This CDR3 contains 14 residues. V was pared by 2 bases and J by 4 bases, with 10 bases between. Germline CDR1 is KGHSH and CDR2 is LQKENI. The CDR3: CASSPGGLSDTQYF. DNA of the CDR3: TGTGCCAGCTCACCAGGCGGGTTATCAGATACGCAGTATTTT.

In DNA, the CDR3 is TGCAGTGTCCAAGACTCCTATGGCTACACCTTC. Protein product: CSVQDSYGYTF. V is TRBV20-1 and J is TRBJ1-2; D is unresolved. CDR1 is DFQATT, CDR2 SNEGSKA, per germline (reference sequence). The CDR3 totals 11 residues. Trimming cost V 7 bases and J 4 bases, with 10 bases left between them.

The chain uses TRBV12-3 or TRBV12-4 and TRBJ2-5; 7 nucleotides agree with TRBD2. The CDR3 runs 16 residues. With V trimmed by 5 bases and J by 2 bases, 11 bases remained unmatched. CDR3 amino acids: CASSPTARGRQETQYF. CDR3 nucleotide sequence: TGTGCCAGCAGTCCGACAGCGCGGGGGAGACAAGAGACCCAGTACTTC.

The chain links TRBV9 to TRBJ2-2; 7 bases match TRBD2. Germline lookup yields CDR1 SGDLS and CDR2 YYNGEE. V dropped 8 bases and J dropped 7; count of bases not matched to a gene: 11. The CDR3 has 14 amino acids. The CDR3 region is CASSTISGGGELFF. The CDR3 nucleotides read TGTGCCAGTTCCACCATTTCGGGGGGCGGGGAGCTGTTTTTT.

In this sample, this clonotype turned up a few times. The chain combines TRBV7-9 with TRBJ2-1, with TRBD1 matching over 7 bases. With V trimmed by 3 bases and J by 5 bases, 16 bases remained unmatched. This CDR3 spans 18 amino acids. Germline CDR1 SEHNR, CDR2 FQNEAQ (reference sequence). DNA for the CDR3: TGTGCCAGCAGCTTTGTTAGGACAGGCAGGAAGGGCAACAATGAGCAGTTCTTC. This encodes CASSFVRTGRKGNNEQFF.

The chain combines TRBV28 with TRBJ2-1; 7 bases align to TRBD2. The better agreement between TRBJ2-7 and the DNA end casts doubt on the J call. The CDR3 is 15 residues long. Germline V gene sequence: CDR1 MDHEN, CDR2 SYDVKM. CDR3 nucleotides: TGTGCCAGCAGCCGCAGCGGGAACTCCTACAATGAGCAGTACTTC. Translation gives CASSRSGNSYNEQYF.

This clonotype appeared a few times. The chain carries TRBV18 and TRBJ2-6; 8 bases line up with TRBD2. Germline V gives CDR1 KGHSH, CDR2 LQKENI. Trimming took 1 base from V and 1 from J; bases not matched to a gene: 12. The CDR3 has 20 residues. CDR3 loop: CASSPLQEGLAFSGANVLTF. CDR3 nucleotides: TGTGCCAGCTCACCACTGCAAGAAGGACTAGCATTTTCTGGGGCCAACGTCCTGACTTTC.

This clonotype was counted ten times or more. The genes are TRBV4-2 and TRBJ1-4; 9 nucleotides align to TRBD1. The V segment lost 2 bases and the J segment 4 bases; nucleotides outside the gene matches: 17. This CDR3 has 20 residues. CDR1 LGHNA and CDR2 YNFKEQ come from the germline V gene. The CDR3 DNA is TGTGCCAGCAGCCAAACCTTCGGGACAGGGCCCGGGATCGATAATGAAAAACTGTTTTTT. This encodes CASSQTFGTGPGIDNEKLFF.

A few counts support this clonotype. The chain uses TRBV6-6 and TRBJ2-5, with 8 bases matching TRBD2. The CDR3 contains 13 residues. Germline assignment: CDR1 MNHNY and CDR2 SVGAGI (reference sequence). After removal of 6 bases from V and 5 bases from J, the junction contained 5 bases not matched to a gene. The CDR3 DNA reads TGTGCCAGCAGAATAGCGGGGTTCGAGACCCAGTACTTC. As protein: CASRIAGFETQYF.

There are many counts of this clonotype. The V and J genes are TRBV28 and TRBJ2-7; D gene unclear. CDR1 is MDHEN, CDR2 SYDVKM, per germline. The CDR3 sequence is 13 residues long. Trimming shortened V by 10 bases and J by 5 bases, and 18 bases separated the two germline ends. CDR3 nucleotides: TGTGCCACGGTAGAGCCGCTTAAGGACGAGCAGTACTTC. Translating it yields CATVEPLKDEQYF.

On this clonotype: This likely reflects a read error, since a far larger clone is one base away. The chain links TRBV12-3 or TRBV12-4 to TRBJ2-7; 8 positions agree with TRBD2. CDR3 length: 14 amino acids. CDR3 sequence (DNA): TGTGCCAGCAGTTTAGTAGCGGGATCGTACGGGCAGTACTTC. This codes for CASSLVAGSYGQYF.

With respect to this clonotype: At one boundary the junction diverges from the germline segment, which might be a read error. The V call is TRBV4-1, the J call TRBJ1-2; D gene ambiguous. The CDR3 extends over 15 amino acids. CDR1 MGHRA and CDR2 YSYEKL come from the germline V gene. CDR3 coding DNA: TGCGCCAGCAGCCAAGCCCCTACAGTGATCTATAGCTACACCTTC. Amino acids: CASSQAPTVIYSYTF.

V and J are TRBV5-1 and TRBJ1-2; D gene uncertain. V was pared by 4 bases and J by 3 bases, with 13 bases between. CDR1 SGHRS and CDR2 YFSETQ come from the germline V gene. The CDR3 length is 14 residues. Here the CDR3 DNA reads TGCGCCAGCAGCCTGAAAACGAGGGACTATGGCTACACCTTC. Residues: CASSLKTRDYGYTF.

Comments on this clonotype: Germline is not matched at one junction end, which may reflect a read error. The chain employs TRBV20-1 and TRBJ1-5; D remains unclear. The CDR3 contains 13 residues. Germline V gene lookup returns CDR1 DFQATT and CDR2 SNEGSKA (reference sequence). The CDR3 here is CSASNSRDHPQHF. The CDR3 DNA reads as TGCAGTGCTAGCAACAGTAGGGATCACCCCCAGCATTTT.

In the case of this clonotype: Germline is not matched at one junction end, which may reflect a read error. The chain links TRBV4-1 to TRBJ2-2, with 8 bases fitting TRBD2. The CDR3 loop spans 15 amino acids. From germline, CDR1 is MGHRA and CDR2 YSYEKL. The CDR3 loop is CASSPGLARTGELFF. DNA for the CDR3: TGTGCCAGCAGCCCCGGACTAGCAAGGACCGGGGAGCTGTTTTTT.

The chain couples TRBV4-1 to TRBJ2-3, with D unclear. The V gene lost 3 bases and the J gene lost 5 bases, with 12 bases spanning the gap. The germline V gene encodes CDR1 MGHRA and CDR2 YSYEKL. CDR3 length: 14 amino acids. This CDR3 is CASSHVRKQDTQYF. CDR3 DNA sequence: TGCGCCAGCAGCCATGTCAGGAAACAAGATACGCAGTATTTT.

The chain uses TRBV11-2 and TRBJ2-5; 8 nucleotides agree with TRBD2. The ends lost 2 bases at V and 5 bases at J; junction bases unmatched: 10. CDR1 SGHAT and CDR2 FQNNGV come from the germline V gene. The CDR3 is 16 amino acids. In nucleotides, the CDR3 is TGTGCCAGCAGCTTATATTTAGCAGCGGGGGCGGAGACCCAGTACTTC. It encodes CASSLYLAAGAETQYF. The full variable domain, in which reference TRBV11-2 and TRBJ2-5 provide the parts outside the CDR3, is EAGVAQSPRYKIIEKRQSVAFWCNPISGHATLYWYQQILGQGPKLLIQFQNNGVVDDSQLPKDRFSAERLKGVDSTLKIQPAKLEDSAVYLCASSLYLAAGAETQYFGPGTRLLVL.